Each of the 19 T cell receptor beta chains below was sequenced from the same sample in a study of blood T cell repertoires in COVID-19. Measured with immunoSEQ multiplex PCR; TCRdb has only the in-frame clones, and not every one. The sample yields about 150,000 clones, 70% to 85% seen once. The sequenced sample consisted of peripheral blood. The receptors derive from a man older than 75 with COVID-19, enrolled during active disease.

This chain connects TRBV25-1 to TRBJ1-4, with D maybe TRBD1 (5 bases). This CDR3 has 14 residues. Between the trimmed V and J ends, which lost 4 bases and 2 bases, there was a span of 8 bases. Per germline, CDR1 MGHDK and CDR2 SYGVNS. CDR3: CASSAGATNEKLFF. The CDR3 region has the DNA TGTGCCAGCAGTGCTGGGGCGACTAATGAAAAACTGTTTTTT.

V gene TRBV11-1 combines with J gene TRBJ1-2; no definite D call. Trimming took 5 bases from V and 4 from J, leaving 11 bases between them. This CDR3 is built from 13 residues. Germline loops: CDR1 SGHAT, CDR2 FQDESV (reference sequence). The CDR3 protein is CASSPRQSYGYTF. The CDR3 DNA follows: TGTGCCAGCAGCCCCCGACAAAGCTATGGCTACACCTTC.

V gene TRBV9 combines with J gene TRBJ1-4; tentative D call: TRBD1 (5 bases). Between the trimmed V and J ends, which lost 1 base and 4 bases, there was a span of 11 bases. Germline CDR1 reads SGDLS; CDR2 reads YYNGEE. The CDR3 length is 15 residues. CDR3: CASSVLGGFNEKLFF. DNA of the CDR3: TGTGCCAGCAGCGTACTCGGGGGATTTAATGAAAAACTGTTTTTT.

This clone was detected only once. The V gene is TRBV6-5, the J gene TRBJ1-2; a possible D gene is TRBD1 (6 bases). Per the germline V gene, CDR1 is MNHEY and CDR2 is SVGAGI. The CDR3 has 14 amino acids. V shed 6 bases and J shed 3 bases, with 14 bases lying between them. CDR3 amino acids: CASSNRQVDYGYTF. The CDR3 nucleotides are TGTGCCAGCAGCAATCGACAGGTGGACTATGGCTACACCTTC.

This clone was recorded only once. V usage is TRBV3-1 (or the pseudogene TRBV3-2) and J usage is TRBJ2-6; D is unresolved. This CDR3 is built from 18 residues. With 1 base removed from V and 0 bases from J, the gap between germline ends came to 13 bases. Per the germline V gene, CDR1 is LGHDT and CDR2 is YNNKEL (reference sequence). The CDR3 protein is CASSQAGTVSSGANVLTF. The CDR3 bases are TGTGCCAGCAGCCAAGCTGGTACAGTTAGCTCTGGGGCCAACGTCCTGACTTTC.

This clone was counted once. V is TRBV6-1 and J is TRBJ2-7, with TRBD2 matching over 7 bases. The CDR3 runs to 17 residues. From germline, CDR1 is MNHNS and CDR2 SASEGT. Germline trimming cut 4 bases from V and 2 bases from J; bases unmatched to any gene: 14. CDR3 nucleotides: TGTGCCAGCAGTGTTTTCATGCCGGGGGGTCCCACCTACGAGCAGTACTTC. Encoded protein: CASSVFMPGGPTYEQYF.

The genes are TRBV9 and TRBJ2-3, with D possibly matching TRBD2 (6 bases). Trimming stripped 4 bases from V and 5 bases from J, with 20 bases between. The CDR3 consists of 16 residues. Germline V lookup: CDR1 SGDLS, CDR2 YYNGEE. The CDR3 DNA sequence: TGTGCCAGCAGCCCTCGGAGGGGCGAAGGTAGAGATACGCAGTATTTT. The encoded protein is CASSPRRGEGRDTQYF.

The DNA for the CDR3 is TGTGCCAGCAGCTTAGATGGGGCAGGCCTTAGAGATGAGCAGTTCTTC. This gives the protein CASSLDGAGLRDEQFF. This chain uses TRBV7-8 with TRBJ2-1, with D possibly being TRBD1 (5 bases). Trimming left V 1 base short and J 8 bases short, with 18 bases between. CDR1 SGHVS and CDR2 FQNEAQ come from the germline V gene. This CDR3 is 16 amino acids long.

The chain links TRBV7-2 to TRBJ2-5; 13 bases are a match to TRBD2. The CDR3 has 15 residues. Per the germline V gene, CDR1 is SGHTA and CDR2 is FQGNSA. V lost 2 bases, J lost 4 bases, and 1 base stayed unmatched. The CDR3 here is CASSLTSGGVETQYF. For the CDR3, the DNA is TGTGCCAGCAGCTTAACTAGCGGGGGGGTAGAGACCCAGTACTTC.

This clone was seen a single time. The chain employs TRBV20-1 and TRBJ2-3; unclear D gene. Per germline, CDR1 DFQATT and CDR2 SNEGSKA (reference sequence). V shed 3 bases and J shed 5 bases, with 6 bases lying between them. The CDR3 sequence is 11 residues long. The CDR3 loop is CSASSGDTQYF. The CDR3 DNA sequence: TGCAGTGCTAGCTCCGGAGATACGCAGTATTTT.

The rearrangement joins TRBV12-5 to TRBJ2-4, with TRBD2 as a possible D gene (5 bases). V was cut by 6 bases and J by 9 bases, with 15 bases left in between. The length of the CDR3 is 13 residues. The germline gives CDR1 LGHNT, CDR2 FRNRAP. The CDR3: CASGLTKGSIQYF. The CDR3 DNA sequence: TGTGCTAGTGGCCTGACCAAAGGGAGCATTCAGTACTTC.

V is TRBV7-9 and J is TRBJ2-1, with D tentatively TRBD1 (6 bases). This CDR3 spans 15 amino acids. CDR1 is SEHNR and CDR2 is FQNEAQ in the germline V gene (reference sequence). V was shortened by 5 bases and J by 2 bases, with 13 bases between the two germline ends. The CDR3 DNA is TGTGCCAGCAGCCCTGTAGGGGGTACCTACAATGAGCAGTTCTTC. Its translation is CASSPVGGTYNEQFF.

The rearrangement links TRBV19 to TRBJ1-1; D possibly corresponds to TRBD1 (6 bases). This CDR3 comprises 15 residues. The V gene lost 7 bases and the J gene lost 1 base, with 16 bases spanning the gap. Germline V gene sequence: CDR1 LNHDA, CDR2 SQIVND (reference sequence). CDR3 in amino acids: CASMMGALGNTEAFF. DNA for the CDR3: TGTGCCAGTATGATGGGGGCTCTCGGGAACACTGAAGCTTTCTTT.

About this clone itself: Germline and junction disagree at one end, which may indicate a read error. This rearrangement joins TRBV7-9 to TRBJ1-1; TRBD1 is a possible D gene (5 bases). The CDR3 length is 11 residues. The germline V gene has CDR1 SEHNR and CDR2 FQNEAQ (reference sequence). The CDR3 region has the DNA TGCTCCTCGCAGGCAGGGATTGAAGCTTTCTTT. Protein product: CSSQAGIEAFF. Combining the CDR3 with reference TRBV7-9 and TRBJ1-1 gives the whole variable domain DTGVSQNPRHKITKRGQNVTFRCDPISEHNRLYWYRQTLGQGPEFLTYFQNEAQLEKSRLLSDRFSAERPKGSFSTLEIQRTEQGDSAMYLCSSQAGIEAFFGQGTRLTVV.

The chain carries TRBV11-2 and TRBJ2-2; 10 bases are a match to TRBD1. Germline CDR1 is SGHAT and CDR2 is FQNNGV. The CDR3 contains 16 residues. V lost 5 bases and J lost 5; bases outside the gene matches: 8. The CDR3 loop reads CASSPLGTGDTGELFF. DNA of the CDR3: TGTGCCAGCAGCCCATTAGGGACAGGGGATACCGGGGAGCTGTTTTTT.

CDR3 in amino acids: CASSINRGQGVGNTIYF. CDR3 in DNA: TGTGCCAGCAGCATTAACAGGGGGCAAGGGGTAGGAAACACCATATATTTT. J is TRBJ1-3 and V is TRBV13; TRBD1 matches at 9 bases. The CDR3 runs to 17 residues. J lost 4 bases, V lost 5 bases, and 12 bases had no gene match. From germline, CDR1 is PRHDT and CDR2 FYEKMQ (reference sequence).

The chain carries TRBV5-1 and TRBJ1-4; the match to TRBD1 covers 8 bases. The CDR3 has 15 residues. V was clipped by 4 bases and J by 7 bases; unmatched bases: 9. Germline V gene lookup returns CDR1 SGHRS and CDR2 YFSETQ. DNA of the CDR3: TGCGCCAGCAGCCCCAGGGGGCGAGGCGGTGAAAAACTGTTTTTT. It encodes CASSPRGRGGEKLFF.

The CDR3 sequence: CASSLWTEDNEQFF. In DNA, the CDR3 is TGTGCCAGCAGTTTGTGGACAGAGGATAATGAGCAGTTCTTC. The chain carries TRBV28 and TRBJ2-1, with a weak D call TRBD1 (6 bases). V was cut by 3 bases and J by 7 bases, with 13 bases left in between. The CDR3 covers 14 residues. CDR1 is MDHEN, CDR2 SYDVKM, per germline.

The chain employs TRBV4-1 and TRBJ1-5; 8 bases agree with TRBD1. Germline V gene sequence: CDR1 MGHRA, CDR2 YSYEKL. Losses at the gene ends were 0 bases for V and 5 bases for J; bases not matched to a gene: 3. The CDR3 has 15 amino acids. DNA of the CDR3: TGCGCCAGCAGCCAAGATGACAGGGGTGATCAGCCCCAGCATTTT. Protein product: CASSQDDRGDQPQHF.